This TCR beta chain was observed in a study of cytomegalovirus exposure and HLA in healthy donors. A note on this clone: Its matching antigen is unknown.

General study results and limits: The authors considered a cluster of highly shared sequence variants likely to be a sequencing artifact.

This CDR3 comprises 16 residues. Trimming stripped 1 base from V and 3 bases from J, with 11 bases between. CDR1 and CDR2 (germline): SGHNT, YYREEE (reference sequence). PCR employed 60 Vbeta and 13 Jbeta primers. Clones were sequenced by immunoSEQ multiplex PCR, and TCRdb holds only the in-frame ones, with some missing. This sample has around 150,000 clones, with 88% found just once. The chain links TRBV5-4 to TRBJ2-6; D ambiguous. The TCR comes from a middle-aged woman in good health and CMV-seronegative. Sequenced sample: PBMCs. CDR3 region: CASSLLFANGANVLTF. CDR3 DNA sequence: TGTGCCAGCAGCTTGTTATTCGCGAATGGGGCCAACGTCCTGACTTTC.